This TCR beta chain was captured in a study of technical replicates of blood from a handful of donors. Produced via immunoSEQ multiplex PCR; TCRdb's table is partial and in-frame only. The sample gives 80,000 or so clones, approximately 94% of which show up once; about 0.38% is in the top ten. This CDR3 spans 14 amino acids. V lost 3 bases to trimming and J lost 5 bases, with 14 bases between them. CDR1 is SGHNT and CDR2 is YYREEE in the germline V gene (reference sequence). The material sequenced was T cells isolated from PBMCs. The TCR comes from a human donor in good health. The rearrangement joins TRBV5-4 to TRBJ1-1; D perhaps matches TRBD1 (5 bases). CDR3 bases: TGTGCCAGCAGCTGGGGACGGGGGATTACTGAAGCTTTCTTT. It translates to CASSWGRGITEAFF.